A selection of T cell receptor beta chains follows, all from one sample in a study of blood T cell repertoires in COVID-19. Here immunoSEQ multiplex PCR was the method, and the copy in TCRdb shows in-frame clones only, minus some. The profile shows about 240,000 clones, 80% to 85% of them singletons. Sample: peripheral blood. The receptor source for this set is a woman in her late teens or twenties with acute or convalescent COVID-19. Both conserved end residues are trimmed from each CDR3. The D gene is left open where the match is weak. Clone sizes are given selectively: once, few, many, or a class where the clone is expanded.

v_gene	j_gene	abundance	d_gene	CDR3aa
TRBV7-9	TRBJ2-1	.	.	ASSLALVRDEQF
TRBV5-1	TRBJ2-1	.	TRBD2	ASSIAGNEQF
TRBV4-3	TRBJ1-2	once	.	ASSIRTDALGGYT
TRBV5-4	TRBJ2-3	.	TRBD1	ASSLVGTGVTDTQY
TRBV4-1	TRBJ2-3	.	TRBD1	ASSQDAGGRGTDTQY
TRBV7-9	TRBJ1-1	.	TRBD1	ASSLADRGNTEAF
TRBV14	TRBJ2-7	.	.	ASSRYRVPPYEQY
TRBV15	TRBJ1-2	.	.	ATSRDLTGGYGYT
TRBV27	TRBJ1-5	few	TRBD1	ATKKTGTGHSNQPQH
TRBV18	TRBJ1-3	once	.	ASSPPSGSGNTIY
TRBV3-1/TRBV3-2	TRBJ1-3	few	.	ASSQAGGVWGNTIY
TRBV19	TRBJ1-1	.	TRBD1	ATDHAGAGGTEAF
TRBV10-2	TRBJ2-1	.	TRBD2	ASRLAGAAEQF
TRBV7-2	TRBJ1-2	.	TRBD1	ASSLDRGSYGYT
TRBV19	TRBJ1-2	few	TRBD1	ASRSTGAPNYGYT
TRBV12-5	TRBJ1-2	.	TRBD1	ASGLPDLTGNYGYT
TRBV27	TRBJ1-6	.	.	ASMGGYNSPLH
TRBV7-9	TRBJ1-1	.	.	ASSFLASSMNTEAF
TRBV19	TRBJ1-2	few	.	ASSIPPRDGYT
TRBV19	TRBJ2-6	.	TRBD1	ASSNRGPGANVLT
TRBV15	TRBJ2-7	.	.	ATSRDLGYGYEQY
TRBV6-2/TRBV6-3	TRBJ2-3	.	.	ASSAWDLTDTQY
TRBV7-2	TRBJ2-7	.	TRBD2	ASSLGTSGLSSYEQY
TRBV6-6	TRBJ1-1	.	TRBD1	ASSYSPGGNTEAF
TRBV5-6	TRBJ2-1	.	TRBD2	ASSPLWGGRANEQF
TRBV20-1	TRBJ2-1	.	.	SASWVADNEQF
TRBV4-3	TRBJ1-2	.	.	ASSQPAGTGYT
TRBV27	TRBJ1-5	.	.	ASSLLGQEGTNQPQH
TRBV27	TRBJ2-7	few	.	ASSFSGYRYEQY
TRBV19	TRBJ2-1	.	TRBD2	ASSIKTSGSSNEQF
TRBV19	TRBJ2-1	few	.	ASSIAGTSSYNEQF
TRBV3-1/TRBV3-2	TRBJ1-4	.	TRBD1	ASSDAGGGNEKLF
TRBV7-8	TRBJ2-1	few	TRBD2	ASSLAAGVYNEQF